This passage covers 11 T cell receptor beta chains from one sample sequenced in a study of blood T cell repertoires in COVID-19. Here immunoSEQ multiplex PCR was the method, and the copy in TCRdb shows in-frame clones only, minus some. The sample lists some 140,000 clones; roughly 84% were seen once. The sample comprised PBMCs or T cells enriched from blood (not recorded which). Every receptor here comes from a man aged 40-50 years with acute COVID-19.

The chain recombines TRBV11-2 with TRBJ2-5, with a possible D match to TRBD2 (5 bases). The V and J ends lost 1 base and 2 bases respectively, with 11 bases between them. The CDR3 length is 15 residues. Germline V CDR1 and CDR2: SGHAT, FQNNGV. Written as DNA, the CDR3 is TGTGCCAGCAGCTTAGGAGGAGGAACTCAAGAGACCCAGTACTTC. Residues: CASSLGGGTQETQYF.

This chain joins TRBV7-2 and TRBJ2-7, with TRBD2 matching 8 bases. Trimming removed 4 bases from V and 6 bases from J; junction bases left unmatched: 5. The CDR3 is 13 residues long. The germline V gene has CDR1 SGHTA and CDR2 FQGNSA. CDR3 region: CASSSTRGGEQYF. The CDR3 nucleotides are TGTGCCAGCAGCTCAACCCGGGGGGGCGAGCAGTACTTC.

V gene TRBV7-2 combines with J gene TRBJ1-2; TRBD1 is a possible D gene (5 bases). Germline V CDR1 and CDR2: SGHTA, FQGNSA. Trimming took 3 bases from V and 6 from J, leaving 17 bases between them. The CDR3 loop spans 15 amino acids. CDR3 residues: CASSFPWGGEDGYTF. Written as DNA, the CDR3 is TGTGCCAGCAGCTTCCCTTGGGGGGGGGAGGATGGCTACACCTTC.

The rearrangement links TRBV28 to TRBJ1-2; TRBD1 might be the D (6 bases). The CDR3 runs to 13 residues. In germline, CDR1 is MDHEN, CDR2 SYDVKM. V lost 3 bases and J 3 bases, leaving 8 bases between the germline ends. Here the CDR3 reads CASSFSGDYGYTF. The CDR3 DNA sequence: TGTGCCAGCAGTTTCTCAGGGGACTATGGCTACACCTTC.

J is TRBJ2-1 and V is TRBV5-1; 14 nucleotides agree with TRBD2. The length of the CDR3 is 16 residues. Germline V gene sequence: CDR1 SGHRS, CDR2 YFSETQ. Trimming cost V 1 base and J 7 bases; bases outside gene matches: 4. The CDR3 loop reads CASSLKRLAGGNEQFF. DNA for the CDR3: TGCGCCAGCAGCTTGAAGAGACTAGCGGGAGGGAATGAGCAGTTCTTC. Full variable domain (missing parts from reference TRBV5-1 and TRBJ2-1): KAGVTQTPRYLIKTRGQQVTLSCSPISGHRSVSWYQQTPGQGLQFLFEYFSETQRNKGNFPGRFSGRQFSNSRSEMNVSTLELGDSALYLCASSLKRLAGGNEQFFGPGTRLTVL.

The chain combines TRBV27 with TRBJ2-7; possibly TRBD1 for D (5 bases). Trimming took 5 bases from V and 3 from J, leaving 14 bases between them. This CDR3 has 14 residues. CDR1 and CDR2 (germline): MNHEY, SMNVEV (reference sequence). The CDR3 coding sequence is TGTGCCAGCAGTCCCGTTGGGGCCCTCTACGAGCAGTACTTC. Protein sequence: CASSPVGALYEQYF.

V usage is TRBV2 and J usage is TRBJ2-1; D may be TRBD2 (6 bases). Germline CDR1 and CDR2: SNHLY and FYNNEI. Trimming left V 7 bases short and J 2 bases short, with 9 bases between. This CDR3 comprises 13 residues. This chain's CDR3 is CASKGGAYNEQFF. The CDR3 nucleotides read TGTGCCAGCAAGGGCGGGGCCTACAATGAGCAGTTCTTC.

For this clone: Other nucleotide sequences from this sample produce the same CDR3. CDR3 DNA sequence: TGTGCCAGCAGCTTTGACAGGGGGCGAGAGACCCAGTACTTC. Translation gives CASSFDRGRETQYF. This chain links TRBV7-2 with TRBJ2-5, with 10 bases aligning to TRBD1. V lost 3 bases and J lost 4; bases outside the gene matches: 2. The CDR3 has 14 residues. CDR1 SGHTA and CDR2 FQGNSA come from the germline V gene.

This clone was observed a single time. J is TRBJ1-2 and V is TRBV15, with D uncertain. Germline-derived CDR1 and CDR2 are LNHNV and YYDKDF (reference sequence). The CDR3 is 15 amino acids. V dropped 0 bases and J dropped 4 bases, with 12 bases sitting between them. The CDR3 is CATSRDRGGPYGYTF. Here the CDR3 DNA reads TGTGCCACCAGCAGAGATCGTGGCGGCCCCTATGGCTACACCTTC.

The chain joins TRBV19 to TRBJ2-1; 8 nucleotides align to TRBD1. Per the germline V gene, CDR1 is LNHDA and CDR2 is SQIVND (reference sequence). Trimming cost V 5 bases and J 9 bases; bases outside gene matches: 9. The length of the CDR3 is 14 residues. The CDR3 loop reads CASSSVTGAIEQFF. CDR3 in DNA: TGTGCCAGTAGTTCCGTGACAGGGGCAATTGAGCAGTTCTTC.

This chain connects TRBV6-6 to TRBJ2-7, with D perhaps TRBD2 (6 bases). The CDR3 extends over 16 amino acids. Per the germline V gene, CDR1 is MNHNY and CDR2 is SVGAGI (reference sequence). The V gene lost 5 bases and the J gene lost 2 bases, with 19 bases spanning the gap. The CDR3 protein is CASSPARGTETYEQYF. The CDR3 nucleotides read TGTGCCAGCAGTCCAGCCCGTGGGACTGAAACCTACGAGCAGTACTTC.